The next 26 T cell receptor beta chains were all read from a single sample in a study of cytomegalovirus exposure and HLA in healthy donors. PCR employed 60 Vbeta and 13 Jbeta primers. Libraries were prepared by immunoSEQ multiplex PCR; TCRdb keeps only in-frame clonotypes and omits some of them. The sample holds 200,000 to 250,000 clones, roughly four fifths seen once. Sequenced material: PBMCs. The receptors here all came from a woman aged 60 to 75 in good health and CMV-seropositive.

The chain employs TRBV21-1 and TRBJ2-3; the table's D call, TRBD1, was not checked against the DNA. TRBV21-1 counts as a pseudogene. The CDR3 is 17 residues long. The CDR3 sequence is CASRAKGDRDSTDTQYF. The CDR3 nucleotides read TGTGCCAGCAGAGCAAAGGGGGACAGAGACAGCACAGATACGCAGTATTTT.

The rearrangement joins TRBV5-5 to TRBJ2-7, with a tentative D call TRBD1 (6 bases). The germline gives CDR1 SGHKS, CDR2 YYEKEE (reference sequence). V was trimmed by 2 bases and J by 3 bases, leaving 12 bases between them. This CDR3 comprises 14 residues. The CDR3, as DNA: TGTGCCAGCAGCTTTTACAGGGAGCGCTACGAGCAGTACTTC. Translated: CASSFYRERYEQYF.

The J gene is TRBJ2-4, the V gene TRBV19; 7 positions agree with TRBD1. CDR3 size: 14 residues. V lost 10 bases and J lost 8; bases outside the gene matches: 14. Germline CDR1 LNHDA, CDR2 SQIVND (reference sequence). The DNA of the CDR3 is TGTGCCACCGGTTGGGACAGTCACTATGACATTCAGTACTTC. It codes for CATGWDSHYDIQYF.

The table lists this clone with a few counts. This rearrangement joins TRBV6-4 to TRBJ2-2; D remains unclear. Germline CDR1 MRHNA, CDR2 SNTAGT. This CDR3 contains 14 residues. V was cut by 0 bases and J by 11 bases, with 13 bases left in between. The CDR3 is CASSDSRNALELFF. CDR3 nucleotide sequence: TGTGCCAGCAGTGACTCCAGGAACGCCTTAGAGCTGTTTTTT.

The chain employs TRBV6-1 and TRBJ1-6, with TRBD1 as a possible D gene (6 bases). The CDR3 spans 14 residues. Germline V lookup: CDR1 MNHNS, CDR2 SASEGT. Trimming stripped 6 bases from V and 9 bases from J, with 15 bases between. In nucleotides, the CDR3 is TGTGCCAGCAGGGGGGACACCTTCTCTTCACCCCTCCACTTT. Protein: CASRGDTFSSPLHF.

The V call is TRBV2, the J call TRBJ1-5; D is perhaps TRBD1 (5 bases). Trimming shortened V by 5 bases and J by 5 bases, and 19 bases separated the two germline ends. The CDR3 totals 16 residues. Germline V lookup: CDR1 SNHLY, CDR2 FYNNEI. The CDR3 spells CASSSTMGQLDQPQHF. The CDR3 region has the DNA TGTGCCAGCAGTTCCACCATGGGGCAGCTCGATCAGCCCCAGCATTTT.

The chain carries TRBV9 and TRBJ2-3; D call uncertain. V lost 3 bases and J lost 5, with 22 bases in between. CDR1 and CDR2 from the germline V gene are SGDLS and YYNGEE. The CDR3 consists of 17 residues. DNA for the CDR3: TGTGCCAGCAGCGGCCCTCGAGAAGAACCGAAACGAGATACGCAGTATTTT. It yields the protein CASSGPREEPKRDTQYF.

This clone was detected only a few times. The J gene is TRBJ1-5, the V gene TRBV27; D is perhaps TRBD1 (6 bases). Germline assignment: CDR1 MNHEY and CDR2 SMNVEV (reference sequence). V lost 4 bases and J lost 2, with 12 bases in between. The CDR3 is 15 amino acids. CDR3 sequence (DNA): TGTGCCAGCAGTTGGATAGGGGGGGGCAATCAGCCCCAGCATTTT. Translating it yields CASSWIGGGNQPQHF.

The chain recombines TRBV11-1 with TRBJ2-5, with D tentatively TRBD1 (6 bases). V dropped 0 bases and J dropped 4 bases, with 9 bases sitting between them. Germline V gene data show CDR1 as SGHAT and CDR2 as FQDESV (reference sequence). This CDR3 is built from 14 residues. DNA for the CDR3: TGTGCCAGCAGCTTAGCGCGCAGGGGAGAGACCCAGTACTTC. It yields the protein CASSLARRGETQYF.

The chain recombines TRBV18 with TRBJ1-2, with 8 nucleotides matching TRBD1. This CDR3 region has 17 residues. Germline CDR1 and CDR2: KGHSH and LQKENI. Trimming cost V 3 bases and J 2 bases; bases outside gene matches: 11. CDR3 in DNA: TGTGCCAGCTCACCGGGTCGAGGACAGGGCGGAAACTATGGCTACACCTTC. This encodes CASSPGRGQGGNYGYTF.

Remarks on this clone: A read error may produce the germline difference seen at one junction end. The V gene is TRBV9, the J gene TRBJ2-5; 7 nucleotides line up with TRBD1. There are 14 residues in the CDR3. Germline V gene data show CDR1 as SGDLS and CDR2 as YYNGEE. The CDR3 nucleotides read TGTGCCAGCAGCGTAACGACAGGGCAAGAGACCCGGTACTTC. This codes for CASSVTTGQETRYF.

This clone occurred once. The chain links TRBV7-9 to TRBJ2-3; 10 nucleotides agree with TRBD2. Germline assignment: CDR1 SEHNR and CDR2 FQNEAQ (reference sequence). The CDR3 contains 15 residues. Trimming at V came to 2 bases and at J to 4 bases, leaving 3 bases not matched to a gene. The CDR3 nucleotides are TGTGCCAGCAGCTTATATGGACTAGCGGCAGATACGCAGTATTTT. Protein sequence: CASSLYGLAADTQYF.

The V gene is TRBV19, the J gene TRBJ1-1; 7 bases align to TRBD1. CDR1 is LNHDA and CDR2 is SQIVND in the germline V gene (reference sequence). The CDR3 is made up of 14 amino acids. The J segment lost 4 bases and the V segment lost 3 bases, leaving 5 bases of the junction unmatched. The CDR3 loop reads CASSILDRVTEAFF. CDR3 nucleotides: TGTGCCAGTAGTATCCTAGACAGGGTCACTGAAGCTTTCTTT.

DNA for the CDR3: TGCGCCAGCAGCCAAGAGCGGACATTCTACGAGCAGTACTTC. Protein sequence: CASSQERTFYEQYF. The rearrangement links TRBV4-1 to TRBJ2-7; D may be TRBD1 (5 bases). The CDR3 consists of 14 residues. Germline assignment: CDR1 MGHRA and CDR2 YSYEKL. V dropped 0 bases and J dropped 3 bases, with 9 bases sitting between them.

This clone was recorded only once. V is TRBV5-1 and J is TRBJ2-7; 9 bases agree with TRBD1. CDR1 is SGHRS and CDR2 is YFSETQ in the germline V gene. After removal of 3 bases from V and 3 bases from J, the junction contained 4 bases not matched to a gene. This CDR3 contains 14 residues. CDR3 bases: TGCGCCAGCAGCTCCGGGACAGGGAACTACGAGCAGTACTTC. It is translated as CASSSGTGNYEQYF.

This clone was found once. This chain joins TRBV9 and TRBJ1-1; a possible D gene is TRBD1 (6 bases). V gave up 4 bases and J gave up 7 bases, with 20 bases separating them. Germline CDR1 reads SGDLS; CDR2 reads YYNGEE. The CDR3 is 15 residues long. The CDR3 nucleotides are TGTGCCAGCAGCCCCCTATCCGGGGGGCGGAATGAAGCTTTCTTT. Protein product: CASSPLSGGRNEAFF.

This clone was seen only a few times. This chain links TRBV6-1 with TRBJ2-7, with 10 bases that match TRBD1. With 1 base clipped from V and 2 bases from J, the junction kept 8 bases outside the gene matches. CDR1 is MNHNS and CDR2 is SASEGT in the germline V gene. CDR3 size: 17 residues. CDR3 nucleotide sequence: TGTGCCAGCAGTGAAGTAGCCTGGGACAGGGGCACCTACGAGCAGTACTTC. It encodes CASSEVAWDRGTYEQYF.

The rearrangement uses TRBV5-1 and TRBJ1-1; D is unclear. Per the germline V gene, CDR1 is SGHRS and CDR2 is YFSETQ. This CDR3 has 14 residues. Trimming took 0 bases from V and 1 from J, leaving 7 bases between them. The CDR3 spells CASSLEAGNTEAFF. CDR3 in DNA: TGCGCCAGCAGCTTGGAGGCAGGGAACACTGAAGCTTTCTTT.

This chain uses TRBV15 with TRBJ2-5, with 9 nucleotides matching TRBD1. This CDR3 has 16 residues. V was clipped by 5 bases and J by 3 bases; unmatched bases: 10. Germline V gene sequence: CDR1 LNHNV, CDR2 YYDKDF (reference sequence). In nucleotides, the CDR3 is TGTGCCACCAGCGGGAGCACCGGGACAGGGAAAGAGACCCAGTACTTC. Protein: CATSGSTGTGKETQYF.

This clone was seen only a few times. This chain uses TRBV19 with TRBJ1-5, with TRBD1 identical over 7 bases. In germline, CDR1 is LNHDA, CDR2 SQIVND (reference sequence). V shed 5 bases, J shed 3 bases, and the junction held 7 bases outside the gene matches. The CDR3 consists of 15 residues. CDR3 in amino acids: CASSLEGQINQPQHF. DNA of the CDR3: TGTGCCAGTAGTCTCGAGGGACAGATCAATCAGCCCCAGCATTTT.

Points on this clone: The junction differs from germline at one of its ends, possibly a read error. V and J are TRBV2 and TRBJ1-4; 7 bases map to TRBD1. Germline assignment: CDR1 SNHLY and CDR2 FYNNEI. The CDR3 totals 12 residues. The chain's CDR3 is CASSYSSGTESF. CDR3 nucleotides: TGTGCCAGCAGTTACAGTTCCGGGACAGAGTCTTTT.

This chain uses TRBV4-1 with TRBJ1-4; D is unresolved. Germline CDR1 is MGHRA and CDR2 is YSYEKL. The CDR3 sequence is 15 residues long. With 2 bases removed from V and 5 bases from J, the gap between germline ends came to 12 bases. The CDR3: CASSQNNRENEKLFF. The DNA of the CDR3 is TGCGCCAGCAGCCAAAATAACCGGGAGAATGAAAAACTGTTTTTT.

The chain couples TRBV28 to TRBJ2-3; D is ambiguous. This CDR3 comprises 13 residues. Germline values: CDR1 MDHEN, CDR2 SYDVKM. V lost 4 bases and J lost 2, with 7 bases in between. The CDR3 nucleotides read TGTGCCAGCAGTTCCCGGTACACAGATACGCAGTATTTT. It encodes CASSSRYTDTQYF.

The chain links TRBV9 to TRBJ2-3; D might be TRBD1 (6 bases). The CDR3 is 14 residues long. Germline V gene lookup returns CDR1 SGDLS and CDR2 YYNGEE. V was clipped by 3 bases and J by 4 bases, with 12 bases between them. The CDR3 coding sequence is TGTGCCAGCAGCGAGACAGGTGGGGCAGATACGCAGTATTTT. Translating gives CASSETGGADTQYF.

CDR3 region: CASSVHPGDNEQFF. For the CDR3, the DNA is TGTGCCAGCAGCGTACATCCGGGGGACAATGAGCAGTTCTTC. The J gene is TRBJ2-1, the V gene TRBV9; D perhaps matches TRBD2 (6 bases). V lost 1 base and J 5 bases, leaving 10 bases between the germline ends. Germline CDR1 reads SGDLS; CDR2 reads YYNGEE. CDR3 length: 14 amino acids. The full variable domain, in which reference TRBV9 and TRBJ2-1 provide the parts outside the CDR3, is DSGVTQTPKHLITATGQRVTLRCSPRSGDLSVYWYQQSLDQGLQFLIQYYNGEERAKGNILERFSAQQFPDLHSELNLSSLELGDSALYFCASSVHPGDNEQFFGPGTRLTVL.

The rearrangement joins TRBV18 to TRBJ1-4, with 8 bases aligning to TRBD1. Trimming removed 6 bases from V and 0 bases from J; junction bases left unmatched: 9. CDR1 and CDR2 (germline): KGHSH, LQKENI. The CDR3 loop spans 17 amino acids. In nucleotides, the CDR3 is TGTGCCAGCTCTCAAAACACAGGGGGGGCAACTAATGAAAAACTGTTTTTT. Translating it yields CASSQNTGGATNEKLFF.